This TCR beta chain was sequenced for a study of OX40 agonist ivuxolimab in advanced cancers. The wider study: Anti-PD-1, anti-PD-L1 or anti-CTLA-4 therapy given earlier was allowed, and 40% had some. Regarding the study as a whole: Antigen specificity remained undetermined for the expanded peripheral T cells.

Assay: immunoSEQ multiplex PCR; the TCRdb copy retains only in-frame clones and omits some. Found here are about 22,000 clones, roughly 88% of them singletons; the top ten hold under 40%. The CDR3 extends over 18 amino acids. The germline V gene has CDR1 SQVTM and CDR2 ANQGSEA. This clone appeared a single time. The antigen is not known. Germline is not matched at one junction end, which may reflect a read error. Different DNA sequences within this sample yield the same CDR3. Peripheral blood came from all dose cohorts at three timepoints. This specimen consisted of CD4+ or CD8+ T cells sorted from blood, obtained in a trial of the OX40 agonist ivuxolimab. The J gene is TRBJ2-3, the V gene TRBV29-1; 11 bases are a match to TRBD2. The sequence derives from an adult with an advanced solid tumor such as melanoma, head and neck, liver or kidney cancer. The CDR3 is CSVARIDLLAGDPDTQYF. DNA for the CDR3: TGTAGCGTTGCCCGAATCGACCTACTAGCGGGAGACCCAGATACGCAGTATTTT.